The clone carrying this T cell receptor (beta chain) occurred once. CDR1 MDHEN and CDR2 SYDVKM come from the germline V gene. Trimming removed 6 bases at V and 0 bases at J, with 6 bases between. The CDR3 has 14 amino acids. Sequenced by immunoSEQ multiplex PCR; TCRdb stores in-frame clones only, minus some. The sample shows roughly 200,000 clones, over 75% of them seen only once. The data were obtained in a study of blood T cell repertoires in COVID-19. Study-wide background: Sample material is recorded as cDNA or gDNA derived from T cells, B-cell-depleted T cells, or PBMCs.

The sequence was collected from a man over 45 with COVID-19, enrolled during active disease. The specimen sequenced was peripheral blood. The rearrangement joins TRBV28 to TRBJ1-6, with D unclear. The CDR3 region is CASRRSSYNSPLHF. The CDR3 DNA reads as TGTGCCAGCAGGAGGAGCTCCTATAATTCACCCCTCCACTTT.